The 3 T cell receptor beta chains listed next were all sequenced from one sample in a study of blood T cell repertoires in COVID-19. Measured with immunoSEQ multiplex PCR; TCRdb has only the in-frame clones, and not every one. Of around 260,000 clones in the sample, around nine tenths were seen once. The sample was peripheral blood. The receptor source for this set is a woman aged 70-85 years with COVID-19, enrolled during active disease.

The chain couples TRBV10-3 to TRBJ1-1; D unclear. Deletions cut 6 bases from V and 3 bases from J, with 5 bases between. The CDR3 length is 11 residues. The germline V gene has CDR1 ENHRY and CDR2 SYGVKD. CDR3 in DNA: TGTGCCATCAGGAGGGACACTGAAGCTTTCTTT. This codes for CAIRRDTEAFF.

The CDR3 loop is CASKIGLAGGTHNEQFF. In nucleotides, the CDR3 is TGTGCCAGTAAGATCGGACTAGCGGGAGGTACTCACAATGAGCAGTTCTTC. The genes are TRBV19 and TRBJ2-1; 14 bases match TRBD2. With V trimmed by 7 bases and J by 5 bases, 10 bases remained unmatched. The CDR3 extends over 17 amino acids. Germline CDR1 reads LNHDA; CDR2 reads SQIVND (reference sequence).

The CDR3 nucleotides are TGTGCCCCCACACAGCGGGAGAGTATCTACGAGCAGTACTTC. Its protein is CAPTQRESIYEQYF. This rearrangement joins TRBV6-5 to TRBJ2-7; 8 positions match TRBD2. The V segment lost 11 bases and the J segment 3 bases; nucleotides outside the gene matches: 12. The length of the CDR3 is 14 residues. The germline V gene has CDR1 MNHEY and CDR2 SVGAGI.